This TCR beta chain was obtained from a study of identical twins. The CDR3 is 12 amino acids. Germline loops: CDR1 LGHDT, CDR2 YNNKEL (reference sequence). V lost 4 bases to trimming and J lost 9 bases, with 12 bases between them. This clonotype was found a few times. Through template switching, a universal primer site was introduced, and the cDNA contained unique molecular identifiers. TCRdb analysed the 5' RACE reads with MiXCR anew, one entry per CDR3 protein. The repertoire holds approximately 500,000 distinct CDR3 sequences, with 24% as singletons. This sample also appeared in a second study, on T cells expressing NK-cell markers. That work states: Sorted CD3+CD56+NKG2C+, CD3+CD56+NKG2C- and CD3+CD56-NKG2C+ T cells provided the TCR beta repertoires. Of eight sequenced donors, seven were HCMV-seropositive and one HCMV-seronegative. HCMV specificity of expanded NKG2C+ T cell clones remained unclear.

This chain uses TRBV3-1 with TRBJ1-1; D is undetermined. The source is a woman under 30 in good health. Sequencing was carried out using CD4+ T cells sorted from blood. The CDR3 sequence is CASSPQRGKAFF. CDR3 nucleotide sequence: TGTGCCAGCAGCCCCCAACGTGGTAAAGCTTTCTTT.